A single sample gave rise to the 4 T cell receptor beta chains below, sequenced in a study of regulatory T cells in long-lasting Graves disease. Noted time point: persistent/refractory GD, antithyroid drugs over 5 years with positive TRAb. The TCR library used RNA extracted from PBMCs. Construction of the TCR beta libraries employed iRepertoire HTBI primers in conjunction with Arm-PCR of CDR3 regions. Via MiXCR, TCRdb re-called the multiplex PCR reads, giving one row per CDR3 protein. The sample has fewer than 550,000 distinct CDR3 sequences, about 22% seen once; the top ten hold roughly 7%. Source: peripheral blood mononuclear cells (PBMCs), taken when the disease was refractory, from a patient treated with antithyroid drugs. These receptors all stem from a female donor with Graves disease.

The genes are TRBV20-1 and TRBJ1-2; D may be TRBD1 (5 bases). The CDR3 extends over 12 amino acids. Trimming stripped 7 bases from V and 4 bases from J, with 13 bases between. Germline CDR1 is DFQATT and CDR2 is SNEGSKA (reference sequence). The CDR3 region has the DNA TGCAGTGGCACCGGGGGGGTCTATGGCTACACCTTC. This codes for CSGTGGVYGYTF.

This clonotype was counted many times. The rearrangement links TRBV29-1 to TRBJ1-1; D gene uncertain. V lost 6 bases and J 1 base, leaving 12 bases between the germline ends. The CDR3 has 13 amino acids. CDR1 is SQVTM, CDR2 ANQGSEA, per germline. CDR3 DNA: TGCAGCGTCGCGGCGGCAGAGAACACTGAAGCTTTCTTT. Amino acids: CSVAAAENTEAFF.

V usage is TRBV9 and J usage is TRBJ2-1; the D is unclear. Germline V gene sequence: CDR1 SGDLS, CDR2 YYNGEE. V was clipped by 4 bases and J by 0 bases, with 8 bases between them. The CDR3 consists of 14 residues. For the CDR3, the DNA is TGTGCCAGCAGCCCGGAACCCTCCTACAATGAGCAGTTCTTC. Encoded protein: CASSPEPSYNEQFF.

This clonotype was seen many times. This chain uses TRBV28 with TRBJ1-2; possibly TRBD1 for D (6 bases). Germline CDR1 and CDR2: MDHEN and SYDVKM. This CDR3 region has 12 residues. Trimming removed 10 bases at V and 8 bases at J, with 17 bases between. DNA for the CDR3: TGTGCCACCTCAACGGGGGCGCCCGGCTACACCTTC. Protein product: CATSTGAPGYTF.